This T cell receptor (beta chain) was recovered during a study of breast tumors, draining lymph nodes, adjacent tissues (dated by TCRdb to the mid-2010s). In terms of the full investigation: TCR beta repertoires were compared across tumor, adjacent nontumor tissue and axillary lymph nodes obtained from breast cancer patients. In human breast cancer, the study set out to assess how tumor, surrounding tissue and draining lymph node repertoires relate to one another and whether T cells might be exchanged between them. Results and caveats for the whole study, not just this receptor: The data were judged consistent with most tumor T cells deriving from the lymph node and then expanding within tumor tissue. Tumor and nontumor tissue repertoires were significantly more similar in luminal-like than in basal-like breast cancer. The study presented the conclusion that tumor T cells originate in lymph nodes as consistent with a hypothesis, not as something directly demonstrated. T-cell repertoire diversity in tumors was found to be lower than in lymph nodes but higher than in nontumor tissue, and preferential V and J gene usage was observed.

Sequencing was performed on an Illumina HiSeq 2000. Multiplex PCR amplification was used to generate the TCR beta chain libraries. High-throughput sequencing was used to analyze the amplified TCR beta chain products. The public reads were run again by TCRdb, first through fastp at Q25 and then through MiXCR, and only productive beta chains were kept. Rows merge per CDR3 protein into single entries with the most common DNA and genes. In all, the sample holds about 230,000 distinct CDR3 sequences, and roughly 32% of those were seen once. The top ten hold about 1.4% of the sample. Lymph node samples were obtained from the axillary draining lymph nodes of breast cancer patients. The germline V gene encodes CDR1 MDHEN and CDR2 SYDVKM. Including cysteine and phenylalanine, the CDR3 has 14 amino acids. Here the CDR3 DNA is all that survives: 42 bases in frame from base 1. V has 4 bases trimmed and J has 5 bases trimmed; junction bases matching no gene number 8.

This clonotype was seen ten or more times. Its binding antigen is unknown. The input lacks base qualities; no much larger clone sits a single base away. The sequence was collected from a female donor with breast cancer. Some clones in this sample may be carry-over from other donors' samples. What was sequenced was axillary lymph node tissue. Recombination joined TRBV28 with TRBJ2-7; a stretch of 7 junction bases matches TRBD2. The CDR3 region: CASSSPEGGDEQYF. The nucleotide sequence is given as TGTGCCAGCAGTTCCCCGGAGGGAGGGGACGAGCAGTACTTC.